The T cell receptor (beta chain) described here comes from a study of CD8+ T cells in alopecia areata. Broader study findings: Scalp lesions, especially in alopecia totalis/universalis, had higher clonality than normal scalp.

The authors sorted pooled cutaneous lymph node cells using CD4, CD8alpha, NKG2D, NKG2ACE and other markers. Points on this clone: Its antigen is unidentified. Gene names are the mouse ones. Read coverage stops 4 residues before the CDR3 terminus; the germline J gene supplies the remainder.

Reverse transcription of extracted RNA yielded cDNA, which provided the sequencing template. Measured with immunoSEQ multiplex PCR; TCRdb has only the in-frame clones, and not every one. This sample has about 300,000 clones and no singletons, with approximately 1.2% in the ten largest. There are 15 residues in the CDR3. CDR1 and CDR2 from the germline V gene are SGHDT and FRDEAV. After removal of 5 bases from V and 4 bases from J, the junction contained 8 bases not matched to a gene. Sequenced sample: CD4+ T cells sorted from a lymph node. The rearrangement uses TRBV14 and TRBJ2-2, with TRBD1 matching over 7 bases. This TCR was recovered from a C3H/HeJ mouse with alopecia areata. The mouse line has the MHC haplotype H2-k. CDR3 DNA (partial): TGTGCCAGCAGCCCCGACAGGGCGGGCACCGGG. It specifies CASSPDRAGTG. The full CDR3 reads CASSPDRAGTGQLYF.